This TCR beta chain was documented in a study of CD8 T cells in ankylosing spondylitis. Study-wide results and caveats: Disease-linked clones were CD8+ and relatively rare in peripheral blood. A TCR beta motif of several highly homologous variants seemed to mark ankylosing spondylitis blood. The clones that were linked to disease were reported to be significantly enriched in matched synovial fluid samples from ankylosing spondylitis patients. Some motif variants had been reported before (in reactive arthritis synovial fluid and blood).

Quantitative molecular-barcoded 5'-RACE generated the TCR beta libraries. TCRdb re-called the 5' RACE reads through MiXCR, storing one row per CDR3 protein. The sample carries some 840,000 distinct CDR3 sequences, about 10% recorded once. The CDR3 extends over 13 amino acids. CDR1 and CDR2 from the germline V gene are ENHRY and SYGVKD. Comment on this clonotype: No antigen is known for it. The junction departs from the called germline gene at one end, perhaps through a read error.

Sequenced input: blood, either unsorted or a sorted T cell fraction (not recorded which). The rearrangement joins TRBV10-3 to TRBJ2-7; 10 bases are shared with TRBD1. The receptor's source is a male donor with ankylosing spondylitis. The chain's CDR3 is CTITRDRGGEQYF. The CDR3 DNA reads as TGTACCATCACCCGGGACAGGGGCGGCGAGCAGTACTTC.